The 32 T cell receptor beta chains reported below all come from one sample, sequenced in a study of tumor-infiltrating lymphocytes in oesophageal squamous cell carcinoma (dated by TCRdb to the mid-2010s). Libraries were constructed by PCR. The listed sequencing device is Illumina HiSeq 2000. The public reads were reprocessed in TCRdb via fastp at Q25 and MiXCR, keeping in-frame beta chains. Rows merge per CDR3 protein into single entries with the most common DNA and genes. For this sample the table gives over 10,000 distinct CDR3 sequences, of which 55% were detected only once. The ten largest clones take up 42% of the sample. The sequenced sample was esophageal tumor tissue. The receptors derive from a female donor with esophageal squamous cell carcinoma.

In this sample, this clonotype turned up a few times. The chain carries TRBV10-2 and TRBJ2-3; no clear D gene. TRBJ2-7 matches the DNA end more closely, so the J call is doubtful. This CDR3 region has 12 residues. Germline V gene lookup returns CDR1 WSHSY and CDR2 SAAADI. The CDR3 region is CASSQFRNEQYF. For the CDR3, the DNA is TGCGCCAGCTCACAGTTTAGGAATGAGCAGTACTTC.

The chain carries TRBV12-3 or TRBV12-4 and TRBJ2-1; D is possibly TRBD1 or TRBD2 (5 bases each). V was clipped by 3 bases and J by 9 bases, with 15 bases between them. The CDR3 runs 14 residues. In nucleotides, the CDR3 is TGTGCCAGCAGTTTGGACGGGGCCTTAGCTGAGCAGTTCTTC. This encodes CASSLDGALAEQFF.

The rearrangement uses TRBV10-3 and TRBJ2-5; no firm D call. The tail of the sequence fits TRBJ2-1 better, so the J call may be wrong. This CDR3 region has 12 residues. Germline CDR1 and CDR2: ENHRY and SYGVKD. CDR3 region: CAISEGVQKQFF. The CDR3 nucleotides are TGTGCCATCAGTGAAGGTGTCCAGAAGCAGTTCTTC.

Note on this clonotype: At one boundary the junction diverges from the germline segment, which might be a read error. The V gene is TRBV7-9, the J gene TRBJ2-1; no clear D gene. Germline assignment: CDR1 SEHNR and CDR2 FQNEAQ (reference sequence). The CDR3 spans 13 residues. The CDR3 loop reads CASSLQMGSPLHF. The CDR3 DNA reads as TGTGCCAGCAGCTTACAGATGGGTTCACCCCTCCACTTC.

This clonotype was seen repeatedly, ten times or more. The chain uses TRBV19 and TRBJ2-5; the match to TRBD2 covers 7 bases. The DNA end favors TRBJ2-1, so the J call may be wrong. The CDR3 has 12 amino acids. Germline CDR1 LNHDA, CDR2 SQIVND (reference sequence). The DNA of the CDR3 is TGTGCCAGTACCCACGGCGGGGGAGAGCAGTTCTTC. It yields the protein CASTHGGGEQFF.

The table lists this clonotype with a count of one. The chain recombines TRBV7-2 with TRBJ1-5; 7 bases match TRBD1. V lost 8 bases, J lost 1 base, and 8 bases stayed unmatched. The CDR3 length is 15 residues. Looked up from germline, CDR1 is SGHTA and CDR2 is FQGNSA. The CDR3 spells CASGRGTVSNQPQHF. The CDR3 DNA reads as TGTGCCAGCGGGAGGGGGACAGTGAGCAATCAGCCCCAGCATTTT. The full variable domain, completed using reference TRBV7-2 and TRBJ1-5, is GAGVSQSPSNKVTEKGKDVELRCDPISGHTALYWYRQSLGQGLEFLIYFQGNSAPDKSGLPSDRFSAERTGGSVSTLTIQRTQQEDSAVYLCASGRGTVSNQPQHFGDGTRLSIL.

This rearrangement joins TRBV12-3 or TRBV12-4 to TRBJ2-7; 9 bases agree with TRBD1. This CDR3 contains 17 residues. V gave up 5 bases and J gave up 6 bases; unmatched junction bases: 17. The CDR3 loop reads CASSLTYGTGFPTEQYF. The CDR3 nucleotides read TGTGCCAGCAGTCTTACCTACGGGACAGGGTTTCCTACCGAGCAGTACTTC.

This clonotype was detected only a few times. The CDR3 DNA reads TGTGCCAGCAGCCTAGGGGCCGGATACAATCAGCCCCAGCATTTT. Its translation is CASSLGAGYNQPQHF. The rearrangement joins TRBV9 to TRBJ1-5; a possible D gene is TRBD1 (5 bases). V gave up 4 bases and J gave up 3 bases, with 14 bases separating them. The CDR3 sequence is 15 residues long. Per the germline V gene, CDR1 is SGDLS and CDR2 is YYNGEE.

The V and J genes are TRBV7-8 and TRBJ2-1, with TRBD2 as a possible D gene (6 bases). The closer fit of TRBJ2-7 to the DNA end suggests the J call may be wrong. The CDR3 runs 15 residues. Germline CDR1 is SGHVS and CDR2 is FQNEAQ. Here the CDR3 DNA reads TGTGCCAGCAGCTCTGGAGGGCCGTCCTCCTACGAGCAGTACTTC. Its protein product is CASSSGGPSSYEQYF.

The chain combines TRBV7-2 with TRBJ1-1; no clear D. CDR3 length: 14 residues. In germline, CDR1 is SGHTA, CDR2 FQGNSA. With 5 bases removed from V and 2 bases from J, the gap between germline ends came to 12 bases. The chain's CDR3 is CASSPGRRNTEAFF. Here the CDR3 DNA reads TGTGCCAGCAGCCCTGGACGGAGAAACACTGAAGCTTTCTTT.

V gene TRBV10-2 combines with J gene TRBJ2-7; a possible D gene is TRBD2 (6 bases). The assigned J gene may be wrong: the sequence end matches TRBJ2-1 better. This CDR3 contains 14 residues. Germline CDR1 is WSHSY and CDR2 is SAAADI. This CDR3 reads CATSGEADYNEQFF. In DNA, the CDR3 is TGCGCCACCTCGGGAGAAGCGGATTACAATGAGCAGTTCTTC.

Sample share makes this clonotype large. This CDR3 is CASSLAGLITDTQYF. The CDR3, as DNA: TGTGCCAGCAGCTTGGCAGGCCTAATCACAGATACGCAGTATTTT. V is TRBV7-2 and J is TRBJ2-3; D remains ambiguous. Trimming shortened V by 3 bases and J by 2 bases, and 12 bases separated the two germline ends. The CDR3 consists of 15 residues. The V gene's germline CDR1 is SGHTA and CDR2 FQGNSA.

The V call is TRBV7-2, the J call TRBJ2-3; weak D call: TRBD2 (5 bases). Germline CDR1 is SGHTA and CDR2 is FQGNSA. Trimming removed 5 bases at V and 7 bases at J, with 13 bases between. The CDR3 has 13 residues. CDR3 in amino acids: CASSPLNGNTQYF. The CDR3 nucleotides read TGTGCCAGCAGCCCTTTAAACGGGAATACGCAGTATTTT.

The chain links TRBV7-8 to TRBJ1-1, with no clear D. This CDR3 has 13 residues. The V end was cut by 3 bases, the J end by 1 base, with 6 bases between. Germline assignment: CDR1 SGHVS and CDR2 FQNEAQ. Here the CDR3 reads CASSFLQNTEAFF. CDR3 DNA: TGTGCCAGCAGCTTCCTTCAGAACACTGAAGCTTTCTTT. Using reference TRBV7-8 and TRBJ1-1 for the parts outside the CDR3, the full variable domain is GAGVSQSPRYKVAKRGQDVALRCDPISGHVSLFWYQQALGQGPEFLTYFQNEAQLDKSGLPSDRFFAERPEGSVSTLKIQRTQQEDSAVYLCASSFLQNTEAFFGQGTRLTVV.

DNA for the CDR3: TGTGCCAGCAGCTCGCCAGGGTTAAGCACTGAAGCTTTCTTT. Protein: CASSSPGLSTEAFF. The genes are TRBV7-6 and TRBJ1-1; TRBD1 is a possible D gene (5 bases). Germline CDR1 and CDR2: SGHVS and FNYEAQ. CDR3 length: 14 residues. Between the trimmed V and J ends, which lost 4 bases and 4 bases, there was a span of 13 bases.

Worth noting for this clonotype: No conserved phenylalanine or tryptophan is present at the end of the CDR3, so a read error is the likely explanation. The V and J genes are TRBV24-1 and TRBJ2-5; D not certain. V lost 7 bases to trimming and J lost 11 bases, with 19 bases between them. Germline V CDR1 and CDR2: KGHDR, SFDVKD. This CDR3 has 13 residues. CDR3 region: CATRDTTTDTQYS. CDR3 in DNA: TGTGCCACCAGAGACACCACCACAGATACGCAGTACTCC.

The rearrangement joins TRBV7-8 to TRBJ2-4; the D is unclear. The DNA end is a closer match to TRBJ2-5, so the J assignment may be wrong. Germline lookup yields CDR1 SGHVS and CDR2 FQNEAQ. The CDR3 covers 13 residues. The CDR3 is CASSFSGGETQYF. CDR3 bases: TGTGCCAGCAGCTTTTCGGGCGGAGAGACCCAGTACTTC.

The chain is built from TRBV18 and TRBJ1-1; 9 nucleotides match TRBD1. Trimming cost V 2 bases and J 6 bases; bases outside gene matches: 4. The CDR3 has 14 residues. CDR1 is KGHSH, CDR2 LQKENI, per germline. The CDR3 spells CASSPTDRGAEAFF. The CDR3 DNA reads TGTGCCAGCTCACCAACGGACAGGGGAGCTGAAGCTTTCTTT.

The V and J genes are TRBV12-3 or TRBV12-4 and TRBJ1-2; D may be TRBD1 (6 bases). This CDR3 is 13 amino acids long. V was trimmed by 1 base and J by 8 bases, leaving 11 bases between them. CDR3 region: CASSLGDTVGYTF. CDR3 DNA: TGTGCCAGCAGTTTAGGGGACACCGTGGGCTACACCTTC.

To note about this clonotype: The conserved phenylalanine or tryptophan normally closing the CDR3 is absent here, so this likely arose from a read error. No DNA is shown, since the ends of the CDR3 on it are uncertain; the CDR3 is the one TCRdb lists. The gene calls are TRBV4-1 and TRBJ2-7. The CDR3 is 15 amino acids in total, end residues counted. Per the germline V gene, CDR1 is MGHRA and CDR2 is YSYEKL. This CDR3 reads CASSQVSRYGYTFGS.

The chain uses TRBV7-6 and TRBJ2-5; D not certain. With the DNA end fitting TRBJ2-1 better, the J assignment may be wrong. CDR1 is SGHVS, CDR2 FNYEAQ, per germline. The CDR3 totals 13 residues. The CDR3: CASSFSEDNEQFF. The CDR3 bases are TGTGCCAGCAGCTTCTCCGAGGACAATGAGCAGTTCTTC.

The chain has TRBV7-6 and TRBJ2-7, with no clear D. The J call may not be correct, given that the DNA end is closer to TRBJ2-1. Germline V gives CDR1 SGHVS, CDR2 FNYEAQ. This CDR3 contains 15 residues. CDR3 loop: CASSLAPGSYNEQFF. DNA of the CDR3: TGTGCCAGCAGCTTAGCGCCAGGTAGCTATAATGAGCAGTTCTTC.

This clonotype qualifies as medium-sized. The chain joins TRBV7-2 to TRBJ2-7; 7 nucleotides agree with TRBD1. J gave up 2 bases and V 1 base, and 2 bases lay outside the gene matches. The CDR3 consists of 14 residues. CDR1 and CDR2 from the germline V gene are SGHTA and FQGNSA. CDR3 region: CASSLGGGAYEQYF. The CDR3 coding sequence is TGTGCCAGCAGCTTAGGAGGGGGCGCCTACGAGCAGTACTTC.

This clonotype was observed a few times. A much larger clone differs from this one at a single base, so this may be a read error. This chain connects TRBV27 to TRBJ2-7, with 8 bases aligning to TRBD1. Looked up from germline, CDR1 is MNHEY and CDR2 is SMNVEV (reference sequence). V gave up 5 bases and J gave up 7 bases; unmatched junction bases: 19. This CDR3 is built from 17 residues. CDR3 loop: CASSLGDRPGINNEQYF. CDR3 nucleotide sequence: TGTGCCAGCAGTCTGGGGGACAGGCCGGGAATCAACAATGAGCAGTACTTC.

With regard to this clonotype: This clone may be a read error of a much larger clone one base away. The chain combines TRBV7-4 with TRBJ2-4, with TRBD2 matching 10 bases. This CDR3 region has 16 residues. CDR1 SGHVT and CDR2 SQSDAQ come from the germline V gene. CDR3 sequence (DNA): TGTGTTACGCGACGGGCTAGCGGGAGAGGGGGGAATGAGCAGTTATTC. It specifies CVTRRASGRGGNEQLF. The variable domain in full, with the rest retrieved from reference TRBV7-4 and TRBJ2-4, is GAGVSQSPRYKVAKRGRDVALRCDSISGHVTLYWYRQTLGQGSEVLTYSQSDAQRDKSGRPSGRFSAERPERSVSTLKIQRTEQGDSAVYLCVTRRASGRGGNEQLFGAGTRLSVL.

The CDR3 loop reads CASSLGRELDEQYF. DNA of the CDR3: TGTGCCAGCAGCTTAGGGCGGGAGCTCGACGAGCAGTACTTC. The genes are TRBV7-6 and TRBJ2-4, with 7 nucleotides matching TRBD2. The J call is uncertain, as TRBJ2-7 better fits the DNA end. This CDR3 is 14 amino acids long. Germline CDR1 is SGHVS and CDR2 is FNYEAQ.

This clonotype occurred once. The rearrangement uses TRBV7-2 and TRBJ2-5, with 8 bases matching TRBD1. V gave up 1 base and J gave up 4 bases; unmatched junction bases: 5. Germline lookup yields CDR1 SGHTA and CDR2 FQGNSA. The CDR3 has 15 amino acids. CDR3 protein: CASSLVGDRGETQYF. CDR3 nucleotide sequence: TGTGCCAGCAGCTTAGTCGGAGACAGGGGAGAGACCCAGTACTTC.

This clonotype was recorded many times. This chain connects TRBV5-5 to TRBJ1-2; TRBD1 aligns across 7 bases. The V gene end was trimmed by 2 bases and the J gene end by 4 bases; junction bases not matched to a gene: 2. This CDR3 has 13 amino acids. CDR1 and CDR2 from the germline V gene are SGHKS and YYEKEE (reference sequence). CDR3 nucleotide sequence: TGTGCCAGCAGCTTAACAGGGGCCTATGGCTACACCTTC. Translated: CASSLTGAYGYTF.

This sequence joins TRBV7-6 and TRBJ2-3; D unresolved. The CDR3 spans 14 residues. CDR1 is SGHVS, CDR2 FNYEAQ, per germline. V was clipped by 5 bases and J by 3 bases, with 12 bases between them. CDR3: CASSKYIETDTQYF. The DNA of the CDR3 is TGTGCCAGCAGCAAATACATAGAGACAGATACGCAGTATTTT.

The chain uses TRBV24-1 and TRBJ2-1; 13 nucleotides align to TRBD2. V lost 0 bases to trimming and J lost 7 bases; unmatched junction nucleotides: 2. The CDR3 has 16 residues. CDR1 and CDR2 (germline): KGHDR, SFDVKD. The CDR3 DNA reads as TGTGCCACCAGTGATTTGGGGACTAGCGGGATTAATGAGCAGTTCTTC. Amino acids: CATSDLGTSGINEQFF.

This clonotype has only a few counts. V is TRBV7-9 and J is TRBJ2-1; D possibly matches TRBD1 or TRBD2 (5 bases each). Germline assignment: CDR1 SEHNR and CDR2 FQNEAQ (reference sequence). V lost 1 base and J lost 3, with 16 bases in between. This CDR3 has 17 residues. The chain's CDR3 is CASSLGVWGSDYNEQFF. The CDR3 region has the DNA TGTGCCAGCAGCTTAGGAGTGTGGGGGAGTGACTACAATGAGCAGTTCTTC.

This rearrangement joins TRBV7-3 to TRBJ2-4; TRBD2 aligns across 7 bases. CDR1 is SGHTA, CDR2 FQGTGA, per germline. This CDR3 has 13 residues. V gave up 0 bases and J gave up 13 bases; unmatched junction bases: 6. Written as DNA, the CDR3 is TGTGCCAGCAGCTTAACGGCGGGAGTTGACCAGTACTTC. Translation gives CASSLTAGVDQYF.